One and the same sample provided the 8 T cell receptor beta chains below, sequenced in a study of blood T cell repertoires in COVID-19. Method: immunoSEQ multiplex PCR; TCRdb's copy keeps in-frame clones and lacks some. The sample yields about 120,000 clones, 82% seen once. The specimen sequenced was peripheral blood. The receptors shown here come from a man aged 65-85 years with acute or convalescent COVID-19.

The chain recombines TRBV12-3 or TRBV12-4 with TRBJ2-1; 9 nucleotides match TRBD1. V was clipped by 5 bases and J by 16 bases; unmatched bases: 9. The length of the CDR3 is 12 residues. The CDR3 nucleotides are TGTGCCAGCAGTGTGTCCGGGACAGGGAATTTCTTC. It yields the protein CASSVSGTGNFF.

The V call is TRBV2, the J call TRBJ1-6; maybe TRBD1 (5 bases). Germline V gene sequence: CDR1 SNHLY, CDR2 FYNNEI. The ends were cut back, 8 bases at V and 7 bases at J, with 12 bases in the middle. There are 13 residues in the CDR3. This CDR3 is CASGAGKNSPLHF. DNA for the CDR3: TGTGCCAGCGGGGCAGGAAAAAATTCACCCCTCCACTTT.

The genes are TRBV7-2 and TRBJ1-1, with D perhaps TRBD1 (6 bases). Germline CDR1 reads SGHTA; CDR2 reads FQGNSA. CDR3 length equals 14 residues. Between the trimmed V and J ends, which lost 5 bases and 3 bases, there was a span of 13 bases. CDR3 sequence: CASSQGQGYTEAFF. The CDR3 region has the DNA TGTGCCAGCAGCCAGGGGCAGGGTTACACTGAAGCTTTCTTT.

The rearrangement uses TRBV6-5 and TRBJ2-2; 9 positions match TRBD1. The V gene end was trimmed by 7 bases and the J gene end by 0 bases; junction bases not matched to a gene: 3. Germline V gives CDR1 MNHEY, CDR2 SVGAGI. The CDR3 totals 15 residues. CDR3 DNA sequence: TGTGCCAGCAAACGGGACAGGGCGAACACCGGGGAGCTGTTTTTT. It specifies CASKRDRANTGELFF.

The genes are TRBV9 and TRBJ2-3; 9 bases are a match to TRBD2. The V and J ends lost 4 bases and 4 bases, in that order; junction bases with no gene match: 7. Germline lookup yields CDR1 SGDLS and CDR2 YYNGEE. CDR3 size: 15 residues. CDR3 sequence: CASSPALAGPDTQYF. The CDR3 region has the DNA TGTGCCAGCAGCCCCGCGCTAGCGGGACCAGATACGCAGTATTTT.

The V call is TRBV2, the J call TRBJ2-5; a weak D match, TRBD1 (5 bases). Per the germline V gene, CDR1 is SNHLY and CDR2 is FYNNEI. V shed 5 bases and J shed 4 bases, with 8 bases lying between them. This CDR3 is built from 12 residues. In DNA, the CDR3 is TGTGCCAGCAGTACCACAGGAGAGACCCAGTACTTC. Residues: CASSTTGETQYF.

CDR3 in DNA: TGTGCCAGCAGAGGATACTTAGGACTAGCGGCTCGTAGGGATGAGCAGTTCTTC. Translating it yields CASRGYLGLAARRDEQFF. The V call is TRBV2, the J call TRBJ2-1; 10 bases agree with TRBD2. The length of the CDR3 is 18 residues. Germline V gives CDR1 SNHLY, CDR2 FYNNEI. J lost 8 bases, V lost 6 bases, and 19 bases had no gene match.

The V and J genes are TRBV28 and TRBJ1-4; the D gene is possibly TRBD1 (6 bases). Trimming removed 2 bases from V and 8 bases from J, with 9 bases in between. The CDR3 sequence is 13 residues long. Looked up from germline, CDR1 is MDHEN and CDR2 is SYDVKM. This CDR3 is CASSLRGFEKLFF. The CDR3 DNA reads as TGTGCCAGCAGTTTAAGGGGGTTCGAAAAACTGTTTTTT.